One sample yielded the 27 T cell receptor beta chains listed below, sequenced in a study of blood T cell repertoires in COVID-19. Only in-frame clones appear in the TCRdb table, and some are missing; sequencing was by immunoSEQ multiplex PCR. This sample has roughly 320,000 clones, with about nine tenths found just once. Sequenced sample: PBMCs or T cells enriched from blood (not recorded which). The receptors were gathered from a man under 40 who had recovered from COVID-19.

The V gene is TRBV10-2, the J gene TRBJ2-5; 8 bases are shared with TRBD2. Germline loops: CDR1 WSHSY, CDR2 SAAADI. V dropped 5 bases and J dropped 8; count of bases not matched to a gene: 7. The CDR3 is made up of 13 amino acids. The CDR3, as DNA: TGCGCCAGCAGTTTAGCGGGATTGACCACCCAGTACTTC. Translating it yields CASSLAGLTTQYF.

The chain joins TRBV9 to TRBJ1-1, with 8 positions matching TRBD1. V was pared by 1 base and J by 3 bases, with 11 bases of the junction left unmatched. This CDR3 contains 17 residues. CDR1 is SGDLS and CDR2 is YYNGEE in the germline V gene. CDR3 nucleotide sequence: TGTGCCAGCAGCGTAAGGACAGGGTGGATTGGGGACACTGAAGCTTTCTTT. As protein: CASSVRTGWIGDTEAFF.

Remarks on this clone: Other DNA sequences in the sample encode the same CDR3. The gene calls are TRBV13 and TRBJ2-3, with 7 positions matching TRBD1. Germline assignment: CDR1 PRHDT and CDR2 FYEKMQ (reference sequence). V was clipped by 0 bases and J by 0 bases; unmatched bases: 6. There are 17 residues in the CDR3. Written as DNA, the CDR3 is TGTGCCAGCAGCTTAGGCCTAGCAGGGGGTAGCACAGATACGCAGTATTTT. Its protein is CASSLGLAGGSTDTQYF.

This chain uses TRBV6-1 with TRBJ2-3; D is possibly TRBD1 (6 bases). With 2 bases removed from V and 10 bases from J, the gap between germline ends came to 19 bases. The germline V gene encodes CDR1 MNHNS and CDR2 SASEGT. This CDR3 is 15 amino acids long. The CDR3 here is CASSEMDWGPGAQYF. DNA for the CDR3: TGTGCCAGCAGTGAAATGGACTGGGGGCCAGGTGCGCAGTATTTT.

The V gene is TRBV7-6, the J gene TRBJ1-4; D is unclear. CDR3 length equals 12 residues. V lost 2 bases to trimming and J lost 6 bases, with 4 bases between them. Germline CDR1 SGHVS, CDR2 FNYEAQ. The CDR3 protein is CASSLPYEKLFF. The CDR3 nucleotides read TGTGCCAGCAGCTTACCCTATGAAAAACTGTTTTTT.

The chain recombines TRBV30 with TRBJ1-3, with D perhaps matching TRBD1 (5 bases). CDR1 is GTSNPN, CDR2 SVGIG, per germline (reference sequence). The CDR3 has 18 amino acids. V lost 0 bases and J 2 bases, leaving 20 bases between the germline ends. The CDR3 bases are TGTGCCTGGAGTGTCGCCGCTGGGGCAGCCAGACCTGGAAACACCATATATTTT. It encodes CAWSVAAGAARPGNTIYF. Variable domain in full (rest from reference TRBV30 and TRBJ1-3): SQTIHQWPATLVQPVGSPLSLECTVEGTSNPNLYWYRQAAGRGLQLLFYSVGIGQISSEVPQNLSASRPQDRQFILSSKKLLLSDSGFYLCAWSVAAGAARPGNTIYFGEGSWLTVV.

The V call is TRBV28, the J call TRBJ1-5; unclear D gene. There are 12 residues in the CDR3. With 6 bases removed from V and 5 bases from J, the gap between germline ends came to 8 bases. Germline V gene sequence: CDR1 MDHEN, CDR2 SYDVKM. The CDR3 nucleotides read TGTGCCAGCAGCCTCCGTCATCAGCCCCAGCATTTT. Its translation is CASSLRHQPQHF.

The gene calls are TRBV2 and TRBJ2-2; 8 nucleotides line up with TRBD1. Germline V CDR1 and CDR2: SNHLY, FYNNEI. V gave up 7 bases and J gave up 5 bases; unmatched junction bases: 6. The CDR3 length is 14 residues. Here the CDR3 reads CASNGQGGTGELFF. The CDR3 DNA follows: TGTGCCAGCAATGGACAGGGTGGGACCGGGGAGCTGTTTTTT.

The chain employs TRBV11-2 and TRBJ1-6, with D possibly TRBD1 on 6 matching bases. This CDR3 has 16 amino acids. Per germline, CDR1 SGHAT and CDR2 FQNNGV. Trimming took off 1 base at V and 10 bases at J, with 17 bases between the two ends. The CDR3 DNA sequence: TGTGCCAGCAGCTTAGTGTGGGGGCAGAGTGAGTCACCCCTCCACTTT. This gives the protein CASSLVWGQSESPLHF.

The V gene is TRBV3-1 (or the pseudogene TRBV3-2), the J gene TRBJ1-1, with D maybe TRBD1 (6 bases). V lost 6 bases and J 0 bases, leaving 14 bases between the germline ends. Germline CDR1 reads LGHDT; CDR2 reads YNNKEL (reference sequence). The CDR3 is made up of 15 amino acids. The CDR3 DNA follows: TGTGCCAGCAGTAGGGGCCAGGGGATGAACACTGAAGCTTTCTTT. This gives the protein CASSRGQGMNTEAFF.

The CDR3 is CASSPTDTGDRGYTF. In nucleotides, the CDR3 is TGTGCCAGCAGTCCAACAGATACAGGGGATCGTGGCTACACCTTC. The V gene is TRBV6-4, the J gene TRBJ1-2; 7 bases are shared with TRBD1. The trim removed 5 bases at V and 7 bases at J, leaving 13 bases unmatched. The germline CDR1 and CDR2 sequences are MRHNA and SNTAGT. The CDR3 extends over 15 amino acids.

The chain has TRBV4-2 and TRBJ2-5, with 11 bases fitting TRBD2. The germline gives CDR1 LGHNA, CDR2 YNFKEQ. With V trimmed by 4 bases and J by 4 bases, 8 bases remained unmatched. The CDR3 totals 16 residues. This CDR3 is CASSPLAGGLAETQYF. In DNA form, the CDR3 reads TGTGCCAGCAGCCCTCTAGCGGGGGGATTGGCAGAGACCCAGTACTTC.

J is TRBJ2-2 and V is TRBV9, with TRBD2 as a possible D gene (6 bases). The length of the CDR3 is 16 residues. Germline CDR1 SGDLS, CDR2 YYNGEE. V shed 0 bases and J shed 1 base, with 10 bases lying between them. This CDR3 reads CASSVVPSVNTGELFF. The DNA for the CDR3 is TGTGCCAGCAGCGTAGTCCCTAGCGTGAACACCGGGGAGCTGTTTTTT.

The V and J genes are TRBV3-1 (or the pseudogene TRBV3-2) and TRBJ2-7; TRBD2 aligns across 9 bases. CDR3 length: 16 residues. Per the germline V gene, CDR1 is LGHDT and CDR2 is YNNKEL (reference sequence). V lost 3 bases and J lost 6; bases outside the gene matches: 12. The CDR3 sequence: CASSHAGGDSLGEQYF. The DNA of the CDR3 is TGTGCCAGCAGCCACGCGGGGGGGGACAGTCTTGGCGAGCAGTACTTC.

Only a few counts were recorded for this clone. V usage is TRBV5-4 and J usage is TRBJ2-2; 7 bases are shared with TRBD2. Per germline, CDR1 SGHNT and CDR2 YYREEE (reference sequence). This CDR3 is 17 amino acids long. Trimming at V came to 4 bases and at J to 6 bases, leaving 15 bases not matched to a gene. The CDR3 reads CASSLYRLADLAGELFF. CDR3 DNA: TGTGCCAGCAGCCTCTACCGGCTAGCGGACCTAGCCGGGGAGCTGTTTTTT.

This chain links TRBV2 with TRBJ1-1; possibly TRBD1 for D (5 bases). CDR1 is SNHLY, CDR2 FYNNEI, per germline. The germline V and J ends were trimmed by 8 bases and 5 bases, with 9 bases remaining between them. The CDR3 loop spans 11 amino acids. The CDR3 bases are TGTGCCAGCGGGGCGAGGACTGAAGCTTTCTTT. As protein: CASGARTEAFF. The variable domain in full, with the rest retrieved from reference TRBV2 and TRBJ1-1, is EPEVTQTPSHQVTQMGQEVILRCVPISNHLYFYWYRQILGQKVEFLVSFYNNEISEKSEIFDDQFSVERPDGSNFTLKIRSTKLEDSAMYFCASGARTEAFFGQGTRLTVV.

The chain uses TRBV18 and TRBJ1-4, with 7 nucleotides matching TRBD1. V shed 2 bases, J shed 4 bases, and the junction held 4 bases outside the gene matches. This CDR3 contains 15 residues. Germline CDR1 is KGHSH and CDR2 is LQKENI. CDR3 region: CASSPETGSNEKLFF. In DNA, the CDR3 is TGTGCCAGCTCACCAGAGACAGGGAGTAATGAAAAACTGTTTTTT.

This CDR3 is CASSQGRSNTEAFF. The DNA of the CDR3 is TGTGCCAGCTCACAGGGGCGGAGTAACACTGAAGCTTTCTTT. The chain uses TRBV18 and TRBJ1-1, with D possibly being TRBD1 (5 bases). There are 14 residues in the CDR3. Germline values: CDR1 KGHSH, CDR2 LQKENI. Between the trimmed V and J ends, which lost 4 bases and 2 bases, there was a span of 11 bases.

This rearrangement joins TRBV7-2 to TRBJ1-2; no clear D gene. Germline assignment: CDR1 SGHTA and CDR2 FQGNSA. The CDR3 spans 16 residues. The germline V and J ends were trimmed by 1 base and 3 bases, with 15 bases remaining between them. The CDR3 coding sequence is TGTGCCAGCAGCTTAGATACGGCAGGTCCCTACTATGGCTACACCTTC. It encodes CASSLDTAGPYYGYTF.

The V gene is TRBV11-2, the J gene TRBJ1-4; 10 bases agree with TRBD1. CDR1 is SGHAT, CDR2 FQNNGV, per germline. V lost 4 bases, J lost 6 bases, and 5 bases stayed unmatched. The CDR3 spans 15 residues. The CDR3 region is CASSSLTGGDEKLFF. CDR3 coding DNA: TGTGCCAGCAGCTCACTGACAGGGGGCGATGAAAAACTGTTTTTT.

Here the CDR3 DNA reads TGTGCCAGCAGCCGGGGGACAAGCCAAGGGGAAAAACTGTTTTTT. Its protein product is CASSRGTSQGEKLFF. The chain has TRBV3-1 (or the pseudogene TRBV3-2) and TRBJ1-4; maybe TRBD1 (6 bases). CDR3 length equals 15 residues. CDR1 and CDR2 (germline): LGHDT, YNNKEL (reference sequence). Trimming pared 4 bases from V and 8 bases from J, leaving 17 bases between.

The chain recombines TRBV10-1 with TRBJ2-1, with D perhaps matching TRBD1 (6 bases). Germline V gives CDR1 WNHNN, CDR2 SYGVQD (reference sequence). This CDR3 contains 14 residues. Trimming cost V 2 bases and J 7 bases, with 12 bases left between them. CDR3 protein: CASSEAGVTNEQFF. CDR3 in DNA: TGCGCCAGCAGTGAGGCAGGGGTTACGAATGAGCAGTTCTTC.

The chain employs TRBV3-1 (or the pseudogene TRBV3-2) and TRBJ1-3; D remains ambiguous. The CDR3 sequence is 13 residues long. Germline-derived CDR1 and CDR2 are LGHDT and YNNKEL (reference sequence). Trimming took off 4 bases at V and 4 bases at J, with 8 bases between the two ends. The CDR3 coding sequence is TGTGCCAGCAGCCTAGTATCCGGAAACACCATATATTTT. Its translation: CASSLVSGNTIYF.

In the case of this clone: This sample includes further DNA sequences coding for the same CDR3. V gene TRBV12-3 or TRBV12-4 combines with J gene TRBJ2-7; 7 nucleotides agree with TRBD2. After removal of 3 bases from V and 7 bases from J, the junction contained 3 bases not matched to a gene. CDR3 length: 12 amino acids. CDR3 in amino acids: CASSFGGGEQYF. In DNA form, the CDR3 reads TGTGCCAGCAGTTTCGGGGGAGGGGAGCAGTACTTC.

This chain's CDR3 is CASSSPSGAETQYF. CDR3 DNA: TGTGCCAGCAGTTCCCCTAGCGGGGCGGAGACCCAGTACTTC. The chain recombines TRBV28 with TRBJ2-5; 9 bases are shared with TRBD2. Germline CDR1 and CDR2: MDHEN and SYDVKM. Trimming took 4 bases from V and 5 from J; bases not matched to a gene: 5. This CDR3 region has 14 residues. Full variable domain (rest looked up from reference TRBV28 and TRBJ2-5): DVKVTQSSRYLVKRTGEKVFLECVQDMDHENMFWYRQDPGLGLRLIYFSYDVKMKEKGDIPEGYSVSREKKERFSLILESASTNQTSMYLCASSSPSGAETQYFGPGTRLLVL.

This clone was counted once. The chain carries TRBV29-1 and TRBJ1-2; the match to TRBD1 covers 11 bases. The CDR3 runs 14 residues. Trimming took 1 base from V and 8 from J; bases not matched to a gene: 6. CDR1 and CDR2 (germline): SQVTM, ANQGSEA. The CDR3 loop reads CSVEAPGQGVGYTF. The CDR3 DNA reads as TGCAGCGTTGAAGCCCCGGGACAGGGGGTCGGCTACACCTTC.

The chain uses TRBV3-1 (or the pseudogene TRBV3-2) and TRBJ2-1; the match to TRBD2 covers 9 bases. Trimming removed 2 bases from V and 7 bases from J; junction bases left unmatched: 9. There are 16 residues in the CDR3. Germline loops: CDR1 LGHDT, CDR2 YNNKEL (reference sequence). The CDR3 DNA follows: TGTGCCAGCAGCCAAACCGGGAGCGGGAGGTTAAATGAGCAGTTCTTC. Translated, it gives CASSQTGSGRLNEQFF.